The sequence of this TCR beta chain was determined in a study of blood T cell repertoires in COVID-19. Resolution of symptoms, clearance, or two negative PCRs was present in recovered Cohort 3 donors. V lost 3 bases to trimming and J lost 4 bases; unmatched junction nucleotides: 5. The CDR3 is made up of 14 amino acids. Germline loops: CDR1 SGHRS, CDR2 YFSETQ. Profiling relied on immunoSEQ multiplex PCR, and the TCRdb table lists in-frame clones only, not all of them. The table shows a few hundred thousand clones, with approximately 87% occurring only once. Sample: PBMCs or T cells enriched from blood (not recorded which). The TCR comes from a woman aged 45-65 years who had recovered from COVID-19. The rearrangement uses TRBV5-1 and TRBJ1-2; TRBD1 agrees at 8 bases. As DNA, the CDR3 is TGCGCCAGCAGCTCCCCCGACAGGGGCTATGGCTACACCTTC. Translating it yields CASSSPDRGYGYTF. The whole variable domain, remainder taken from reference TRBV5-1 and TRBJ1-2, is KAGVTQTPRYLIKTRGQQVTLSCSPISGHRSVSWYQQTPGQGLQFLFEYFSETQRNKGNFPGRFSGRQFSNSRSEMNVSTLELGDSALYLCASSSPDRGYGYTFGSGTRLTVV.